Following are 20 T cell receptor beta chains from one sample sequenced in a study of cytotoxic CD8 clonotypes in ibrutinib-treated CLL. Clones were read by immunoSEQ multiplex PCR, and TCRdb kept only the in-frame ones, dropping some. The repertoire holds roughly 190,000 clones, around 72% seen once, with roughly 13% in the top ten. The starting material was PBMCs, obtained after 24 months of ibrutinib treatment. The receptor set was obtained from a human donor with chronic lymphocytic leukemia.

The chain couples TRBV6-6 to TRBJ1-5; 7 bases match TRBD1. This CDR3 comprises 14 residues. Germline CDR1 reads MNHNY; CDR2 reads SVGAGI (reference sequence). Trimming took 3 bases from V and 7 from J; bases not matched to a gene: 6. The CDR3 DNA reads TGTGCCAGCAGTTATCTCGACAGGGACCAGCCCCAGCATTTT. Amino acid sequence: CASSYLDRDQPQHF.

This clone was counted between two and nine times. The genes are TRBV4-1 and TRBJ2-5; D ambiguous. The CDR3 runs to 15 residues. Germline CDR1 is MGHRA and CDR2 is YSYEKL. The ends were cut back, 4 bases at V and 0 bases at J, with 12 bases in the middle. This chain's CDR3 is CASSPSDQYQETQYF. The CDR3 DNA is TGCGCCAGCAGCCCGTCCGACCAGTACCAAGAGACCCAGTACTTC.

This clone appeared a single time. The V call is TRBV30, the J call TRBJ1-1, with D tentatively TRBD1 (5 bases). The ends were cut back, 4 bases at V and 4 bases at J, with 16 bases in the middle. The length of the CDR3 is 14 residues. Germline CDR1 and CDR2: GTSNPN and SVGIG (reference sequence). The CDR3 DNA sequence: TGTGCCTGGAATTTTCGGGGCGTAAGCACTGAAGCTTTCTTT. Amino acid sequence: CAWNFRGVSTEAFF.

The gene calls are TRBV4-2 and TRBJ2-2, with D unresolved. CDR1 and CDR2 (germline): LGHNA, YNFKEQ. This CDR3 contains 13 residues. Trimming stripped 0 bases from V and 6 bases from J, with 5 bases between. CDR3 protein: CASSQDSSGELFF. CDR3 bases: TGTGCCAGCAGCCAAGATTCTTCCGGGGAGCTGTTTTTT.

The gene calls are TRBV14 and TRBJ2-1; 9 positions match TRBD1. V gave up 1 base and J gave up 4 bases; unmatched junction bases: 5. The CDR3 is made up of 16 amino acids. Germline V gene data show CDR1 as SGHDN and CDR2 as FVKESK. CDR3 sequence reads: CASSQVLTGGYNEQFF. The CDR3 bases are TGTGCCAGCAGCCAAGTCTTGACAGGGGGATACAATGAGCAGTTCTTC. Complete variable domain (other parts from reference TRBV14 and TRBJ2-1): EAGVTQFPSHSVIEKGQTVTLRCDPISGHDNLYWYRRVMGKEIKFLLHFVKESKQDESGMPNNRFLAERTGGTYSTLKVQPAELEDSGVYFCASSQVLTGGYNEQFFGPGTRLTVL.

The rearrangement uses TRBV29-1 and TRBJ1-1; 7 bases agree with TRBD1. Germline V gene data show CDR1 as SQVTM and CDR2 as ANQGSEA. This CDR3 has 10 residues. The trim removed 7 bases at V and 7 bases at J, leaving 3 bases unmatched. CDR3 coding DNA: TGCAGCGCTAGACAGGGTGAAGCTTTCTTT. Residues: CSARQGEAFF.

The genes are TRBV11-3 and TRBJ2-1; 9 bases agree with TRBD1. The CDR3 runs 12 residues. The germline V gene encodes CDR1 SGHNT and CDR2 YENEEA. V shed 5 bases, J shed 15 bases, and the junction held 8 bases outside the gene matches. Here the CDR3 DNA reads TGTGCCAGCAGCAATAGGACAGGGGTCCCGTTCTTC. It encodes CASSNRTGVPFF.

J is TRBJ2-2 and V is TRBV30, with D possibly matching TRBD2 (5 bases). V lost 0 bases, J lost 2 bases, and 10 bases lay in between. Germline V CDR1 and CDR2: GTSNPN, SVGIG (reference sequence). The CDR3 length is 15 residues. CDR3 region: CAWSVLPGNTGELFF. The CDR3 DNA reads TGTGCCTGGAGTGTATTACCGGGAAACACCGGGGAGCTGTTTTTT.

This chain connects TRBV25-1 to TRBJ2-2, with no clear D. Trimming took 2 bases from V and 0 from J, leaving 1 base between them. The CDR3 contains 13 residues. Germline CDR1 and CDR2: MGHDK and SYGVNS. The CDR3 region has the DNA TGTGCCAGCAGTGAAACGAACACCGGGGAGCTGTTTTTT. The encoded protein is CASSETNTGELFF.

The gene calls are TRBV27 and TRBJ2-7; TRBD2 agrees at 10 bases. The V segment lost 4 bases and the J segment 3 bases; nucleotides outside the gene matches: 3. The CDR3 contains 14 residues. Germline CDR1 is MNHEY and CDR2 is SMNVEV (reference sequence). CDR3 in amino acids: CASSSWTSGYEQYF. In DNA, the CDR3 is TGTGCCAGCAGTTCGTGGACTAGCGGCTACGAGCAGTACTTC.

With respect to this clone: This sample also contains other DNA sequences that code for the same CDR3. The rearrangement joins TRBV27 to TRBJ2-7; weak D call: TRBD2 (5 bases). There are 12 residues in the CDR3. V lost 2 bases, J lost 7 bases, and 9 bases lay in between. Germline loops: CDR1 MNHEY, CDR2 SMNVEV (reference sequence). The CDR3 is CASSLGGGEQYF. For the CDR3, the DNA is TGTGCCAGCAGTTTAGGAGGCGGTGAGCAGTACTTC.

The chain couples TRBV7-2 to TRBJ1-2, with D unresolved. The V gene lost 0 bases and the J gene lost 0 bases, with 11 bases spanning the gap. The CDR3 runs 16 residues. Germline V CDR1 and CDR2: SGHTA, FQGNSA. CDR3 in DNA: TGTGCCAGCAGCTTAGCTGTCACAAACGCTAACTATGGCTACACCTTC. It yields the protein CASSLAVTNANYGYTF. Looking up the rest from reference TRBV7-2 and TRBJ1-2 gives the full variable domain: GAGVSQSPSNKVTEKGKDVELRCDPISGHTALYWYRQSLGQGLEFLIYFQGNSAPDKSGLPSDRFSAERTGGSVSTLTIQRTQQEDSAVYLCASSLAVTNANYGYTFGSGTRLTVV.

CDR3 DNA sequence: TGTGCCAGCAGCCGGTACCGGGACTCGCGAAACATTCAGTACTTC. Amino acid sequence: CASSRYRDSRNIQYF. The chain uses TRBV14 and TRBJ2-4, with D perhaps TRBD2 (6 bases). Germline values: CDR1 SGHDN, CDR2 FVKESK. The CDR3 consists of 15 residues. Trimming stripped 4 bases from V and 6 bases from J, with 16 bases between.

The chain carries TRBV9 and TRBJ2-5, with D uncertain. V lost 0 bases, J lost 0 bases, and 6 bases lay in between. This CDR3 spans 14 amino acids. Germline assignment: CDR1 SGDLS and CDR2 YYNGEE. The CDR3 loop is CASSVVSNQETQYF. CDR3 nucleotide sequence: TGTGCCAGCAGCGTAGTCTCAAACCAAGAGACCCAGTACTTC.

The chain employs TRBV5-4 and TRBJ2-5, with a weak D call TRBD2 (5 bases). The germline gives CDR1 SGHNT, CDR2 YYREEE (reference sequence). CDR3 length equals 14 residues. Trimming removed 3 bases at V and 1 base at J, with 10 bases between. CDR3 nucleotides: TGTGCCAGCAGCTCCACCGGGATCCAAGAGACCCAGTACTTC. Translation: CASSSTGIQETQYF.

The rearrangement links TRBV5-1 to TRBJ2-5; 9 bases agree with TRBD2. The CDR3 contains 15 residues. V lost 1 base and J lost 4; bases outside the gene matches: 5. Germline V gene sequence: CDR1 SGHRS, CDR2 YFSETQ. The CDR3 nucleotides read TGCGCCAGCAGCTTGAGCCTAGCGGGATTAGAGACCCAGTACTTC. Translating gives CASSLSLAGLETQYF.

The chain is built from TRBV16 and TRBJ1-3, with TRBD1 matching over 11 bases. The germline CDR1 and CDR2 sequences are KGHSY and FQNENV. Losses at the gene ends were 2 bases for V and 1 base for J; bases not matched to a gene: 7. The CDR3 contains 18 residues. The DNA of the CDR3 is TGTGCCAGCAGCCAAAGGACAGGGGGCTCTTATTCTGGAAACACCATATATTTT. Its translation: CASSQRTGGSYSGNTIYF.

For the CDR3, the DNA is TGCGCCAGCAGCTTGGGGACAGGATCAGACTATGGCTACACCTTC. Protein: CASSLGTGSDYGYTF. This chain joins TRBV5-1 and TRBJ1-2, with 7 bases aligning to TRBD1. The CDR3 sequence is 15 residues long. Germline trimming cut 0 bases from V and 3 bases from J; bases unmatched to any gene: 5. Per germline, CDR1 SGHRS and CDR2 YFSETQ. Full variable domain (outside the CDR3, taken from reference TRBV5-1 and TRBJ1-2): KAGVTQTPRYLIKTRGQQVTLSCSPISGHRSVSWYQQTPGQGLQFLFEYFSETQRNKGNFPGRFSGRQFSNSRSEMNVSTLELGDSALYLCASSLGTGSDYGYTFGSGTRLTVV.

CDR3 loop: CASSPREPYYGYTF. The CDR3 DNA sequence: TGTGCCAGCAGCCCCAGGGAACCTTACTATGGCTACACCTTC. The genes are TRBV27 and TRBJ1-2; tentatively, D is TRBD1 (5 bases). The ends were cut back, 6 bases at V and 3 bases at J, with 14 bases in the middle. CDR3 length: 14 amino acids. Germline CDR1 and CDR2: MNHEY and SMNVEV (reference sequence).

The chain has TRBV6-5 and TRBJ2-1, with TRBD1 identical over 9 bases. Germline CDR1 and CDR2: MNHEY and SVGAGI. V was clipped by 2 bases and J by 8 bases; unmatched bases: 10. The CDR3 is 16 residues long. CDR3 sequence reads: CASSYLQGALGDEQFF. The CDR3 DNA reads as TGTGCCAGCAGTTACCTACAGGGGGCCCTTGGGGATGAGCAGTTCTTC.